This TCR beta chain came from a study of monozygotic twins with inflammatory bowel disease. Unsorted whole blood yielded the total RNA, with T cells left unselected. Germline-derived CDR1 and CDR2 are MNHEY and SVGAGI. CDR3 length: 13 residues. Concerning this clonotype: Its cognate antigen is unknown.

Study-wide points: Versus healthy twins, IBD patients showed fewer clonotypes shared with others, especially with disease activity. Comparison of concordant versus discordant twins revealed no difference in repertoire similarity, possibly due to limited power.

TCRdb reworked the 5' RACE reads into one entry per CDR3 protein, no DNA. This table holds a few hundred thousand distinct CDR3 sequences. Sequenced sample: blood. The receptor was isolated from a human donor with ulcerative colitis or Crohn's disease, or a healthy co-twin of an affected twin (not recorded which). The V and J genes are TRBV6-5 and TRBJ1-2; TCRdb proposes TRBD1, but this gene call is untestable without DNA. CDR3 protein: CASSYGQGVGYTF.